This entry lists 28 T cell receptor beta chains sequenced from one sample in a study of technical replicates of blood from several donors. Assay: immunoSEQ multiplex PCR; the TCRdb copy retains only in-frame clones and omits some. The profile shows about 66,000 clones, roughly 90% of them singletons. Sequenced material: PBMCs. These receptors originate from a human donor in good health. Some clones in this sample may be carry-over from other donors' samples.

The J gene is TRBJ2-3, the V gene TRBV7-2; 7 bases match TRBD2. The CDR3 runs 16 residues. Germline CDR1 is SGHTA and CDR2 is FQGNSA. J was trimmed by 1 base and V by 0 bases; bases with no gene match: 4. The CDR3 loop reads CASSLALTSGTDTQYF. The CDR3 nucleotides read TGTGCCAGCAGCTTAGCGCTAACTAGCGGCACAGATACGCAGTATTTT.

The chain couples TRBV7-2 to TRBJ1-5, with D tentatively TRBD1 (5 bases). The CDR3 runs to 15 residues. V lost 1 base, J lost 4 bases, and 11 bases lay in between. CDR1 and CDR2 (germline): SGHTA, FQGNSA. The DNA of the CDR3 is TGTGCCAGCAGCTTAGGAGACAGCTATAATCAGCCCCAGCATTTT. As protein: CASSLGDSYNQPQHF.

The chain combines TRBV14 with TRBJ1-4; TRBD1 is a possible D gene (6 bases). Germline V gene data show CDR1 as SGHDN and CDR2 as FVKESK. This CDR3 has 14 amino acids. Trimming cost V 5 bases and J 4 bases, with 11 bases left between them. In DNA form, the CDR3 reads TGTGCCAGCAGCTCGGGACACATTAATGAAAAACTGTTTTTT. Translation gives CASSSGHINEKLFF. Using reference TRBV14 and TRBJ1-4 for the parts outside the CDR3, the full variable domain is EAGVTQFPSHSVIEKGQTVTLRCDPISGHDNLYWYRRVMGKEIKFLLHFVKESKQDESGMPNNRFLAERTGGTYSTLKVQPAELEDSGVYFCASSSGHINEKLFFGSGTQLSVL.

The rearrangement links TRBV6-1 to TRBJ2-2; the match to TRBD2 covers 7 bases. Unmatched junction bases numbered 12, after V lost 4 bases and J lost 1 base. Germline CDR1 reads MNHNS; CDR2 reads SASEGT. The CDR3 covers 18 residues. In nucleotides, the CDR3 is TGTGCCAGCAGTGGGGGGGTGTGGCTAGCGGAGAACACCGGGGAGCTGTTTTTT. Its translation: CASSGGVWLAENTGELFF.

For the CDR3, the DNA is TGTGCCAGCAGTGAGGGACTAGCGGGAGCAGAGACCCAGTACTTC. Translating gives CASSEGLAGAETQYF. The chain uses TRBV2 and TRBJ2-5; 14 bases fit TRBD2. CDR1 is SNHLY and CDR2 is FYNNEI in the germline V gene. V shed 3 bases, J shed 4 bases, and the junction held 1 base outside the gene matches. This CDR3 has 15 amino acids.

The chain carries TRBV7-2 and TRBJ1-6, with 7 nucleotides matching TRBD1. V shed 6 bases and J 9 bases; nucleotides not matched to a gene: 11. From germline, CDR1 is SGHTA and CDR2 FQGNSA. This CDR3 contains 15 residues. CDR3 nucleotides: TGTGCCAGCAGTCACGACCAGGGGGTCAGTTCACCCCTCCACTTT. Translation: CASSHDQGVSSPLHF.

The chain uses TRBV4-1 and TRBJ1-6; no clear D. Deletions cut 5 bases from V and 0 bases from J, with 17 bases between. Germline assignment: CDR1 MGHRA and CDR2 YSYEKL. This CDR3 is 18 amino acids long. CDR3 sequence (DNA): TGCGCCAGCAGCTTTCGACCTGCGGAAAGCTCCTATAATTCACCCCTCCACTTT. This encodes CASSFRPAESSYNSPLHF.

This clone is a singleton in its sample. V is TRBV10-3 and J is TRBJ2-3; possibly TRBD1 for D (5 bases). The CDR3 contains 14 residues. Germline CDR1 is ENHRY and CDR2 is SYGVKD. Trimming pared 3 bases from V and 6 bases from J, leaving 13 bases between. CDR3 in DNA: TGTGCCATCAGTGAAGGCCAGGGAATGGATACGCAGTATTTT. This encodes CAISEGQGMDTQYF.

This rearrangement joins TRBV27 to TRBJ1-3, with 9 bases fitting TRBD1. The V segment lost 6 bases and the J segment 4 bases; nucleotides outside the gene matches: 7. From germline, CDR1 is MNHEY and CDR2 SMNVEV (reference sequence). The CDR3 is 15 amino acids. The CDR3 sequence: CASSITGGGGNTIYF. CDR3 nucleotide sequence: TGTGCCAGCAGCATAACAGGGGGCGGAGGAAACACCATATATTTT.

The chain employs TRBV28 and TRBJ1-5, with 7 positions matching TRBD1. The CDR3 is made up of 14 amino acids. V was clipped by 3 bases and J by 4 bases; unmatched bases: 3. CDR1 and CDR2 (germline): MDHEN, SYDVKM. The CDR3 sequence is CASSLTGKNQPQHF. DNA for the CDR3: TGTGCCAGCAGTTTGACAGGGAAGAATCAGCCCCAGCATTTT.

This clone has a single count. This chain links TRBV7-9 with TRBJ1-4; no reliable D call. CDR1 is SEHNR, CDR2 FQNEAQ, per germline (reference sequence). V lost 1 base and J lost 7, with 7 bases in between. The CDR3 loop spans 13 amino acids. CDR3 sequence reads: CASSLVESEKLFF. CDR3 in DNA: TGTGCCAGCAGCTTAGTTGAGTCTGAAAAACTGTTTTTT.

The chain couples TRBV5-1 to TRBJ2-1; 13 bases match TRBD2. After removal of 4 bases from V and 8 bases from J, the junction contained 9 bases not matched to a gene. This CDR3 is 16 amino acids long. Per the germline V gene, CDR1 is SGHRS and CDR2 is YFSETQ. The CDR3 sequence: CASSLGTSGVKYEQFF. For the CDR3, the DNA is TGCGCCAGCAGCCTGGGGACTAGCGGGGTCAAGTATGAGCAGTTCTTC.

This clone has more than one count but fewer than ten. The rearrangement links TRBV11-2 to TRBJ2-7; no clear D gene. Germline-derived CDR1 and CDR2 are SGHAT and FQNNGV. The V end was cut by 5 bases, the J end by 5 bases, with 16 bases between. The CDR3 is 14 amino acids. CDR3 loop: CASSPGGDSHEQYF. CDR3 sequence (DNA): TGTGCCAGCAGCCCCGGCGGAGATAGCCACGAGCAGTACTTC.

The V call is TRBV7-6, the J call TRBJ2-1; 7 nucleotides line up with TRBD1. Losses at the gene ends were 4 bases for V and 4 bases for J; bases not matched to a gene: 13. The CDR3 is made up of 17 amino acids. CDR1 is SGHVS, CDR2 FNYEAQ, per germline. The CDR3 loop is CASSSQNGAGGYNEQFF. CDR3 in DNA: TGTGCCAGCAGCTCCCAGAATGGCGCAGGGGGATACAATGAGCAGTTCTTC.

The chain joins TRBV11-1 to TRBJ2-7; 7 bases map to TRBD2. The germline gives CDR1 SGHAT, CDR2 FQDESV (reference sequence). The J segment lost 1 base and the V segment lost 4 bases, leaving 7 bases of the junction unmatched. CDR3 length equals 15 residues. In DNA, the CDR3 is TGTGCCAGCAGCTCTAGGGACTACCGGTCCTACGAGCAGTACTTC. This encodes CASSSRDYRSYEQYF.

This sequence joins TRBV7-9 and TRBJ1-3; the match to TRBD1 covers 7 bases. The length of the CDR3 is 16 residues. V gave up 5 bases and J gave up 4 bases; unmatched junction bases: 11. CDR1 is SEHNR and CDR2 is FQNEAQ in the germline V gene (reference sequence). The CDR3 region has the DNA TGTGCCAGCAGCAGTAGACAGGGTGGGCTCGGAAACACCATATATTTT. As protein: CASSSRQGGLGNTIYF.

The rearrangement joins TRBV18 to TRBJ2-3, with D possibly matching TRBD1 (6 bases). With 4 bases removed from V and 5 bases from J, the gap between germline ends came to 28 bases. In germline, CDR1 is KGHSH, CDR2 LQKENI. There are 19 residues in the CDR3. CDR3 sequence: CASSRSRGQAEPHGDTQYF. The CDR3 DNA reads as TGTGCCAGCTCACGCTCTCGGGGACAAGCTGAGCCACATGGAGATACGCAGTATTTT.

J is TRBJ2-3 and V is TRBV5-8; D remains unclear. V shed 0 bases and J shed 5 bases, with 10 bases lying between them. Germline CDR1 SGHTS, CDR2 YDEGEE. This CDR3 has 14 amino acids. In DNA, the CDR3 is TGTGCCAGCAGCTTGGGGCAGATTGGAGATACGCAGTATTTT. It encodes CASSLGQIGDTQYF.

The chain uses TRBV6-6 and TRBJ1-1, with D uncertain. V lost 6 bases and J lost 2, with 10 bases in between. The CDR3 sequence is 13 residues long. CDR1 MNHNY and CDR2 SVGAGI come from the germline V gene (reference sequence). CDR3 loop: CASRRALNTEAFF. The CDR3 coding sequence is TGTGCCAGCAGGAGGGCCCTAAACACTGAAGCTTTCTTT.

The rearrangement joins TRBV6-5 to TRBJ2-7; TRBD1 agrees at 8 bases. Germline loops: CDR1 MNHEY, CDR2 SVGAGI. J was trimmed by 11 bases and V by 4 bases; bases with no gene match: 7. The CDR3 is 12 residues long. The CDR3 DNA reads as TGTGCCAGCAGTTTCGACCGGGACAGGAAGTACTTC. Residues: CASSFDRDRKYF.

V gene TRBV2 combines with J gene TRBJ2-3; TRBD2 aligns across 9 bases. Germline CDR1 reads SNHLY; CDR2 reads FYNNEI. This CDR3 has 16 amino acids. Trimming cost V 4 bases and J 2 bases; bases outside gene matches: 7. CDR3 sequence reads: CASSGGAGGVTDTQYF. The CDR3 coding sequence is TGTGCCAGCAGTGGAGGGGCGGGAGGGGTCACAGATACGCAGTATTTT. Using reference TRBV2 and TRBJ2-3 for the parts outside the CDR3, the full variable domain is EPEVTQTPSHQVTQMGQEVILRCVPISNHLYFYWYRQILGQKVEFLVSFYNNEISEKSEIFDDQFSVERPDGSNFTLKIRSTKLEDSAMYFCASSGGAGGVTDTQYFGPGTRLTVL.

This clone has just one count. The rearrangement uses TRBV7-2 and TRBJ2-5; the match to TRBD2 covers 8 bases. This CDR3 comprises 14 residues. V dropped 5 bases and J dropped 4; count of bases not matched to a gene: 6. Looked up from germline, CDR1 is SGHTA and CDR2 is FQGNSA. The CDR3 region is CASSQSGGRETQYF. The CDR3 bases are TGTGCCAGCAGCCAAAGCGGGGGACGAGAGACCCAGTACTTC.

V usage is TRBV2 and J usage is TRBJ1-5, with 9 bases fitting TRBD1. CDR1 SNHLY and CDR2 FYNNEI come from the germline V gene. V shed 6 bases, J shed 3 bases, and the junction held 6 bases outside the gene matches. The CDR3 loop spans 15 amino acids. CDR3 coding DNA: TGTGCCAGCAGGCCCGGGACAGGGAACAATCAGCCCCAGCATTTT. Its protein product is CASRPGTGNNQPQHF.

The V and J genes are TRBV7-3 and TRBJ2-4; TRBD2 aligns across 13 bases. The V segment lost 4 bases and the J segment 3 bases; nucleotides outside the gene matches: 3. CDR3 size: 16 residues. The germline gives CDR1 SGHTA, CDR2 FQGTGA. The CDR3 DNA is TGTGCCAGCAGCTCCGGGACTAGCGGGGACAAAAACATTCAGTACTTC. Amino acids: CASSSGTSGDKNIQYF.

This clone was counted a few times. The chain employs TRBV19 and TRBJ1-3; 10 bases agree with TRBD1. CDR1 LNHDA and CDR2 SQIVND come from the germline V gene (reference sequence). CDR3 length: 14 residues. V gave up 9 bases and J gave up 2 bases; unmatched junction bases: 4. In nucleotides, the CDR3 is TGTGCCAGCCTAGACAGGGGGCCTGGAAACACCATATATTTT. It encodes CASLDRGPGNTIYF.

The rearrangement joins TRBV9 to TRBJ1-1, with D perhaps matching TRBD1 (6 bases). There are 13 residues in the CDR3. Deletions cut 2 bases from V and 5 bases from J, with 10 bases between. The germline CDR1 and CDR2 sequences are SGDLS and YYNGEE. CDR3 nucleotides: TGTGCCAGCAGCGTGACAGGTGCGACTGAAGCTTTCTTT. Protein product: CASSVTGATEAFF.

The chain couples TRBV27 to TRBJ2-7; the D is unclear. Germline CDR1 and CDR2: MNHEY and SMNVEV (reference sequence). Trimming shortened V by 2 bases and J by 0 bases, and 11 bases separated the two germline ends. The CDR3 length is 15 residues. For the CDR3, the DNA is TGTGCCAGCAGTTTAGGTGCGTACTCCTCCTACGAGCAGTACTTC. Protein: CASSLGAYSSYEQYF.

V usage is TRBV7-9 and J usage is TRBJ2-3; 7 nucleotides align to TRBD1. CDR3 length equals 12 residues. V trimming: 4 bases; J trimming: 5 bases; junction bases outside the gene matches: 0. The V gene's germline CDR1 is SEHNR and CDR2 FQNEAQ (reference sequence). CDR3 nucleotide sequence: TGTGCCAGCAGCTCAGGGGGAGATACGCAGTATTTT. Its protein product is CASSSGGDTQYF.